A single sample is the source of the 14 T cell receptor beta chains below, sequenced in a study of cytomegalovirus exposure and HLA in healthy donors. Researchers ran the PCR with 60 Vbeta and 13 Jbeta primers. TCRdb's table, derived via immunoSEQ multiplex PCR, lists solely in-frame clones and lacks some. Found here are some 99,000 clones, 55% to 80% of them singletons; the top ten hold approximately 1.1%. The specimen sequenced was PBMCs. The receptors were sampled from a female donor in good health and CMV-seronegative.

This clone was found a few times. This chain joins TRBV19 and TRBJ2-7, with 9 bases matching TRBD1. CDR3 length: 13 residues. V lost 5 bases and J lost 3; bases outside the gene matches: 2. Germline lookup yields CDR1 LNHDA and CDR2 SQIVND (reference sequence). The CDR3 reads CASSGDRVYEQYF. The DNA of the CDR3 is TGTGCCAGTAGTGGGGACAGGGTCTACGAGCAGTACTTC.

The V gene is TRBV7-2, the J gene TRBJ2-3; TRBD2 might be the D (7 bases). The CDR3 sequence is 16 residues long. The V gene's germline CDR1 is SGHTA and CDR2 FQGNSA. With 3 bases removed from V and 5 bases from J, the gap between germline ends came to 18 bases. CDR3 nucleotide sequence: TGTGCCAGCAGCTTTTTCTCGGGGGGCCGGGGAGATACGCAGTATTTT. This sequence encodes CASSFFSGGRGDTQYF.

The DNA for the CDR3 is TGCAGCGCCGAGGACAGGGGGGGGTACCAAGAGACCCAGTACTTC. It specifies CSAEDRGGYQETQYF. V usage is TRBV29-1 and J usage is TRBJ2-5; 10 bases agree with TRBD1. V lost 7 bases, J lost 0 bases, and 8 bases stayed unmatched. Germline values: CDR1 SQVTM, CDR2 ANQGSEA. The CDR3 length is 15 residues.

This rearrangement joins TRBV7-9 to TRBJ2-7; tentatively, D is TRBD2 (5 bases). The CDR3 has 15 amino acids. CDR1 SEHNR and CDR2 FQNEAQ come from the germline V gene (reference sequence). V lost 4 bases and J 2 bases, leaving 15 bases between the germline ends. The CDR3: CASSSSSGKAYEQYF. In DNA, the CDR3 is TGTGCCAGCAGCTCGAGTTCGGGAAAGGCCTACGAGCAGTACTTC. The complete variable domain, with remaining parts taken from reference TRBV7-9 and TRBJ2-7, reads DTGVSQNPRHKITKRGQNVTFRCDPISEHNRLYWYRQTLGQGPEFLTYFQNEAQLEKSRLLSDRFSAERPKGSFSTLEIQRTEQGDSAMYLCASSSSSGKAYEQYFGPGTRLTVT.

The chain employs TRBV28 and TRBJ2-2; D is undetermined. The CDR3 is 16 residues long. V lost 2 bases and J 8 bases, leaving 18 bases between the germline ends. Germline CDR1 and CDR2: MDHEN and SYDVKM. This CDR3 is CASSLVIAGLNGELFF. The DNA of the CDR3 is TGTGCCAGCAGTTTAGTGATTGCAGGCCTCAATGGGGAGCTGTTTTTT.

This chain joins TRBV29-1 and TRBJ1-1; D uncertain. Germline V gene data show CDR1 as SQVTM and CDR2 as ANQGSEA. V lost 0 bases and J lost 8, with 10 bases in between. The CDR3 loop spans 12 amino acids. DNA of the CDR3: TGCAGCGTTGAAGATGTGTGGAGGGAAGCTTTCTTT. It codes for CSVEDVWREAFF.

The rearrangement uses TRBV6-6 and TRBJ1-5, with D maybe TRBD1 (6 bases). Germline loops: CDR1 MNHNY, CDR2 SVGAGI (reference sequence). The V end was cut by 6 bases, the J end by 0 bases, with 12 bases between. This CDR3 contains 15 residues. The CDR3 nucleotides are TGTGCCAGCAGGGTGGGGGCAGTTAGCAATCAGCCCCAGCATTTT. Translated, it gives CASRVGAVSNQPQHF.

This clone was picked up one time. The chain links TRBV7-9 to TRBJ1-5; 7 nucleotides agree with TRBD1. The J segment lost 4 bases and the V segment lost 1 base, leaving 7 bases of the junction unmatched. This CDR3 has 16 residues. Germline loops: CDR1 SEHNR, CDR2 FQNEAQ (reference sequence). As DNA, the CDR3 is TGTGCCAGCAGCTTAGGAGTTACAGGGGAGAATCAGCCCCAGCATTTT. Its translation is CASSLGVTGENQPQHF.

This chain connects TRBV7-2 to TRBJ2-6, with D perhaps matching TRBD1 (6 bases). V was shortened by 4 bases and J by 2 bases, with 9 bases between the two germline ends. Per the germline V gene, CDR1 is SGHTA and CDR2 is FQGNSA. The CDR3 is made up of 15 amino acids. CDR3 coding DNA: TGTGCCAGCAGCTCCTCAGGGGCTGGGGCCAACGTCCTGACTTTC. As protein: CASSSSGAGANVLTF.

The chain uses TRBV7-8 and TRBJ1-5; D perhaps matches TRBD1 (5 bases). Deletions cut 7 bases from V and 4 bases from J, with 11 bases between. In germline, CDR1 is SGHVS, CDR2 FQNEAQ. The length of the CDR3 is 13 residues. Written as DNA, the CDR3 is TGTGCCAGCACGCGACAGCTTAATCAGCCCCAGCATTTT. This gives the protein CASTRQLNQPQHF.

This CDR3 reads CASSLEHSPNQPQHF. In DNA, the CDR3 is TGTGCCAGCAGCTTAGAGCACAGCCCGAATCAGCCCCAGCATTTT. This chain connects TRBV11-2 to TRBJ1-5; D remains unclear. CDR1 is SGHAT and CDR2 is FQNNGV in the germline V gene. The V and J ends lost 0 bases and 4 bases respectively, with 10 bases between them. This CDR3 is built from 15 residues.

The genes are TRBV11-2 and TRBJ2-5; 8 nucleotides agree with TRBD2. Germline V CDR1 and CDR2: SGHAT, FQNNGV. The junction had 13 bases not matched to a gene; V was cut back by 5 bases and J by 5 bases. This CDR3 is built from 16 residues. The CDR3 spells CASSRPGLGGRETQYF. CDR3 DNA sequence: TGTGCCAGCAGCCGACCGGGACTAGGGGGGCGGGAGACCCAGTACTTC.

This clone has only a few counts. This chain connects TRBV21-1 to TRBJ2-7; TRBD2, as called in the table, went unchecked against the DNA. TRBV21-1 is tagged as a pseudogene. CDR3 size: 14 residues. The chain's CDR3 is CASSSRRNPYEQYF. CDR3 sequence (DNA): TGTGCCAGCAGCTCTCGGAGGAATCCCTACGAGCAGTACTTC.

V is TRBV5-4 and J is TRBJ2-5; 10 positions match TRBD1. The trim removed 2 bases at V and 1 base at J, leaving 5 bases unmatched. Per germline, CDR1 SGHNT and CDR2 YYREEE (reference sequence). CDR3 length: 16 amino acids. CDR3 sequence reads: CASSLRTGGFQETQYF. The CDR3 DNA is TGTGCCAGCAGCTTACGGACAGGGGGGTTCCAAGAGACCCAGTACTTC.